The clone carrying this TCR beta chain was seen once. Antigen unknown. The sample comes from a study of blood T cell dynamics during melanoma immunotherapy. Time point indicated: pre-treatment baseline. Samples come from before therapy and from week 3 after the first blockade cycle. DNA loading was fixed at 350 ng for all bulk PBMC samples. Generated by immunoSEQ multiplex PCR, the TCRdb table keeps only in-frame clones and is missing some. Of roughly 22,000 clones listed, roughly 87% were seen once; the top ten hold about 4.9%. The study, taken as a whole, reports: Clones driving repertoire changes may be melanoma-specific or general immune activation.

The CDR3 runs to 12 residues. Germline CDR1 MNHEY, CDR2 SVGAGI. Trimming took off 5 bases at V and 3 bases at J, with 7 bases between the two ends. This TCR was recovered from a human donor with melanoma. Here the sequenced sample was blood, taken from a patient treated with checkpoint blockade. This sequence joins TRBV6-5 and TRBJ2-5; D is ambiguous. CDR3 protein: CASSPFKETQYF. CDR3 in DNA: TGTGCCAGCAGTCCTTTCAAAGAGACCCAGTACTTC.